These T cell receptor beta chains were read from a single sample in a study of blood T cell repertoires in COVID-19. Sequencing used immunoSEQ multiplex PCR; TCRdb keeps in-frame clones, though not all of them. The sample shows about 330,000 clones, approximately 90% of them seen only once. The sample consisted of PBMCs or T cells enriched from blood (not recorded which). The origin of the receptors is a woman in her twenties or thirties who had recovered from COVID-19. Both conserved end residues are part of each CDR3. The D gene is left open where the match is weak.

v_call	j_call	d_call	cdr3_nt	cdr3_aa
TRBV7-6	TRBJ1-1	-	TGTGCCAGCAGCTTTGGCGGAAACACTGAAGCTTTCTTT	CASSFGGNTEAFF
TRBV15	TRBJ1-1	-	TGTGCCACCAGCAGAGATCGGCGCGGGAACACTGAAGCTTTCTTT	CATSRDRRGNTEAFF
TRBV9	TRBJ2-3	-	TGTGCCAGCAGCGGAACACCTTCTCGCACAGATACGCAGTATTTT	CASSGTPSRTDTQYF
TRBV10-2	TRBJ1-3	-	TGCGCCAGCAGTGAGTCGATACAGGTCTCTGGAAACACCATATATTTT	CASSESIQVSGNTIYF
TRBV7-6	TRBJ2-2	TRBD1	TGTGCCAGCAGCCCGAGCTGGACAGGGGTCGACGGGGAGCTGTTTTTT	CASSPSWTGVDGELFF
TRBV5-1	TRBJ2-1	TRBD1	TGCGCCAGCAGAGGGACAGGGCGCAATGAGCAGTTCTTC	CASRGTGRNEQFF
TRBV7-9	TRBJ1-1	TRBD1	TGTGCCAGCAGCAGATCTTTGACAGGGCCTGAAGCTTTCTTT	CASSRSLTGPEAFF
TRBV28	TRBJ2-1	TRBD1	TGTGCCACCGGGACAGGGGTCAACAATGAGCAGTTCTTC	CATGTGVNNEQFF
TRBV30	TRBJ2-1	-	TGTGCCTGGAGTGCTGACAATGAGCAGTTCTTC	CAWSADNEQFF
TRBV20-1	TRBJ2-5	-	TGCAGTGCTAGTTCGCACCTAGGACAAGAGACCCAGTACTTC	CSASSHLGQETQYF
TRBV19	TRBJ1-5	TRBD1	TGTGCCAGTAATCCGACAGGGAGCAATCAGCCCCAGCATTTT	CASNPTGSNQPQHF